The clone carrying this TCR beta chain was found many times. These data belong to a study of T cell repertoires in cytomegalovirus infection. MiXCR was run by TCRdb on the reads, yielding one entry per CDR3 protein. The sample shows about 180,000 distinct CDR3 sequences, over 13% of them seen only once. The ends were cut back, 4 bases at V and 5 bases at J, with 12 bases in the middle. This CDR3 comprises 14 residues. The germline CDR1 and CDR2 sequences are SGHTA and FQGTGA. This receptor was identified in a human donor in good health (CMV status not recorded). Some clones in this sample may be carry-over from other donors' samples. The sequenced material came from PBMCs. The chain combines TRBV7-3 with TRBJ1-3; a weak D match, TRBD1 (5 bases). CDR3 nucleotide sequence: TGTGCCAGCAGCTACGGGGCAGGAAGAAACACCATATATTTT. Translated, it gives CASSYGAGRNTIYF.